The table lists the clone carrying this TCR beta chain with a few counts. Its cognate antigen is unknown. The CDR3 is 14 residues long. In germline, CDR1 is MNHEY, CDR2 SVGAGI. Trimming removed 9 bases at V and 5 bases at J, with 20 bases between. TCRdb fed the 5' RACE reads into MiXCR, producing one record per CDR3 protein. The sample comprises approximately 510,000 distinct CDR3 sequences, about a fifth of which are singletons, and less than 20% rests with the top ten. The data are from a study of T cells after yellow fever vaccination. General observations from the study: Reappearing after the booster were most of the clones from primary vaccination (around 96% CD4, 88% CD8).

The clonotype was recovered from a man aged 18 to 29 who received the YFV17D yellow fever vaccine. The rearrangement links TRBV6-5 to TRBJ2-7, with D perhaps matching TRBD2 (6 bases). Material: PBMCs, obtained about 20 days after the first yellow fever vaccination. The CDR3 here is CASHAGGYLHEQYF. CDR3 coding DNA: TGTGCCAGTCACGCCGGGGGATACCTACACGAGCAGTACTTC.